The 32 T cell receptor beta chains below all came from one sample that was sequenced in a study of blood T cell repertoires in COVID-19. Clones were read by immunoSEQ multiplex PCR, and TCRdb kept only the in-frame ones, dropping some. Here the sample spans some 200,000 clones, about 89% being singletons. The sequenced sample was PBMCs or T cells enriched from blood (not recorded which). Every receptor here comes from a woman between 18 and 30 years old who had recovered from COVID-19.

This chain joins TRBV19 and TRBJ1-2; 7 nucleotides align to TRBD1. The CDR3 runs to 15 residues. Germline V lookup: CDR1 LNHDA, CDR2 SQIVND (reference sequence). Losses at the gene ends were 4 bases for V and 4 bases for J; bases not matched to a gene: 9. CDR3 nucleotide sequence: TGTGCCAGTAGTACCTCCTACAGGGGCGGCTATGGCTACACCTTC. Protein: CASSTSYRGGYGYTF. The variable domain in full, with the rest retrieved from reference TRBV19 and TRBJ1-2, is DGGITQSPKYLFRKEGQNVTLSCEQNLNHDAMYWYRQDPGQGLRLIYYSQIVNDFQKGDIAEGYSVSREKKESFPLTVTSAQKNPTAFYLCASSTSYRGGYGYTFGSGTRLTVV.

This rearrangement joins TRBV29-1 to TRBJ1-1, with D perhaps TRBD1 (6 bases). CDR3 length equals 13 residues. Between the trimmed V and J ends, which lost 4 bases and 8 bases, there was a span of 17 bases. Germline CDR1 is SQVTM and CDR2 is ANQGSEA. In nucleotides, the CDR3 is TGCAGCGTTGCCTCCGGGACATCCTCCGAAGCTTTCTTT. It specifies CSVASGTSSEAFF.

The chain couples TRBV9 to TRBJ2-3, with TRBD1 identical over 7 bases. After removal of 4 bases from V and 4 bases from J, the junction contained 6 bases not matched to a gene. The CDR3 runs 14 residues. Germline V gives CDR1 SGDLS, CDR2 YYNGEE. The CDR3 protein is CASSSGDSPDTQYF. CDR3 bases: TGTGCCAGCAGCTCAGGGGACAGCCCAGATACGCAGTATTTT.

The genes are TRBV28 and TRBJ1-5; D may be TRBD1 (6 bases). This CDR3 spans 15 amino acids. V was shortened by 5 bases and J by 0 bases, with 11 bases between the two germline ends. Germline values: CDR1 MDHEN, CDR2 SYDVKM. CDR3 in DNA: TGTGCCAGCAGTCCGACAGGCTATAGCAATCAGCCCCAGCATTTT. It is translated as CASSPTGYSNQPQHF. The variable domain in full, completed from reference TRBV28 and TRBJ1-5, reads DVKVTQSSRYLVKRTGEKVFLECVQDMDHENMFWYRQDPGLGLRLIYFSYDVKMKEKGDIPEGYSVSREKKERFSLILESASTNQTSMYLCASSPTGYSNQPQHFGDGTRLSIL.

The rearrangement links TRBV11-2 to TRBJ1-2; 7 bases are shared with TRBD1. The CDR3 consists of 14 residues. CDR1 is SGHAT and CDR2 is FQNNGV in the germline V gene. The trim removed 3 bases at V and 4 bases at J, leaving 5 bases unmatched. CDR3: CASSFNRGSYGYTF. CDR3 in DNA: TGTGCCAGCAGCTTCAACAGGGGAAGCTATGGCTACACCTTC. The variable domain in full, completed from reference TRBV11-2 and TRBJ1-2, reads EAGVAQSPRYKIIEKRQSVAFWCNPISGHATLYWYQQILGQGPKLLIQFQNNGVVDDSQLPKDRFSAERLKGVDSTLKIQPAKLEDSAVYLCASSFNRGSYGYTFGSGTRLTVV.

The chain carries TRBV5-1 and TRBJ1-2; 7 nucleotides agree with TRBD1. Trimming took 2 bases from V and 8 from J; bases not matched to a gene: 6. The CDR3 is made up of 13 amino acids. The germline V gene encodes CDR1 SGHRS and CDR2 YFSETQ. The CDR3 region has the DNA TGCGCCAGCAGCTTAACAGGGGCAGACGGCTACACCTTC. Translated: CASSLTGADGYTF.

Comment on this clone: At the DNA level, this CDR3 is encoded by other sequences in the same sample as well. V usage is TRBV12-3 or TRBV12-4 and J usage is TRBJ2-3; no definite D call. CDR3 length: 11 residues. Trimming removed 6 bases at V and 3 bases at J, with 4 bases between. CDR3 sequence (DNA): TGTGCCAGCAGGTCTACAGATACGCAGTATTTT. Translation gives CASRSTDTQYF.

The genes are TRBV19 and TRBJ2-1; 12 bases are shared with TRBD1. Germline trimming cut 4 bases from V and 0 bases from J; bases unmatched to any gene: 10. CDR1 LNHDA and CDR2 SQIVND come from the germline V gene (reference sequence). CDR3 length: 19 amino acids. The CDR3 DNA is TGTGCCAGTAGTACCCGGGGACAGGGGGCAATCCTCTCCTACAATGAGCAGTTCTTC. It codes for CASSTRGQGAILSYNEQFF.

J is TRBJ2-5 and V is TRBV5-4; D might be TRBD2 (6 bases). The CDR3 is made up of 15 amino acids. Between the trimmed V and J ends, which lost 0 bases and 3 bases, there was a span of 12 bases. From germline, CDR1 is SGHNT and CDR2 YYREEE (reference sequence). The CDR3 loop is CASSLEGSGEETQYF. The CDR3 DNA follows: TGTGCCAGCAGCTTGGAGGGTTCGGGGGAAGAGACCCAGTACTTC.

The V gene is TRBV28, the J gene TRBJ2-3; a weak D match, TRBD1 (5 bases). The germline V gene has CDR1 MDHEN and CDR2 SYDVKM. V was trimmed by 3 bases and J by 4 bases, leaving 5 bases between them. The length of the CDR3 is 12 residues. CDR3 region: CASSLGPDTQYF. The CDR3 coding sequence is TGTGCCAGCAGTTTGGGGCCAGATACGCAGTATTTT.

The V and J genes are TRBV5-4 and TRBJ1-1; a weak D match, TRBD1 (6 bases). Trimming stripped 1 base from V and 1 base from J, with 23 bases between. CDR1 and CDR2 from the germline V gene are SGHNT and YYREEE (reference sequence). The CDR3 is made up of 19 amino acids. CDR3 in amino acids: CASSLLRAGAGYQNTEAFF. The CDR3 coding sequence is TGTGCCAGCAGCTTGCTCCGCGCGGGGGCGGGGTATCAGAACACTGAAGCTTTCTTT. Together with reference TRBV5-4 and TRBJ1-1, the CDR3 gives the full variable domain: ETGVTQSPTHLIKTRGQQVTLRCSSQSGHNTVSWYQQALGQGPQFIFQYYREEENGRGNFPPRFSGLQFPNYSSELNVNALELDDSALYLCASSLLRAGAGYQNTEAFFGQGTRLTVV.

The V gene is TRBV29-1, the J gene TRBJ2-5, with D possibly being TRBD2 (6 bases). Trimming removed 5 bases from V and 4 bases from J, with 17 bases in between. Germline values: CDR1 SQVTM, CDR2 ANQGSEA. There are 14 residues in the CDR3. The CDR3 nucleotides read TGCAGCGTTTGTACCGGGAGTAGGCGAGAGACCCAGTACTTC. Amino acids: CSVCTGSRRETQYF.

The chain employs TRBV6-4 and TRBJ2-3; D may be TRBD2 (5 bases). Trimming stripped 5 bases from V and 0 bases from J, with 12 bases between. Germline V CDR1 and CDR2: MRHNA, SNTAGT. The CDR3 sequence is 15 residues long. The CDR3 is CASSPGETSTDTQYF. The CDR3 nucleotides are TGTGCCAGCAGTCCCGGGGAAACTAGCACAGATACGCAGTATTTT.

The DNA of the CDR3 is TGTGCCAGCAGCTTCCCCCTCACCTTC. It codes for CASSFPLTF. V gene TRBV7-2 combines with J gene TRBJ1-2; D unclear. V gave up 3 bases and J gave up 13 bases, with 6 bases separating them. Germline-derived CDR1 and CDR2 are SGHTA and FQGNSA. The CDR3 extends over 9 amino acids.

The CDR3 nucleotides read TGTGCCAGCACGGCCCCAGGGGAGCCTCGCCGGGGGCATTTT. Its translation is CASTAPGEPRRGHF. The chain joins TRBV6-5 to TRBJ1-5; the D gene is possibly TRBD1 (6 bases). The CDR3 has 14 residues. Germline lookup yields CDR1 MNHEY and CDR2 SVGAGI. The V and J ends lost 7 bases and 15 bases respectively, with 25 bases between them.

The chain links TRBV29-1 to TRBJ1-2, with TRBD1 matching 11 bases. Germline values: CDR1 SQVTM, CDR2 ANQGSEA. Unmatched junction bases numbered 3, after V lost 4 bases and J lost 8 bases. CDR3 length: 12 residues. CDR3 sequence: CSVGGTGGGYTF. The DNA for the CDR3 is TGCAGCGTTGGCGGGACAGGGGGAGGCTACACCTTC.

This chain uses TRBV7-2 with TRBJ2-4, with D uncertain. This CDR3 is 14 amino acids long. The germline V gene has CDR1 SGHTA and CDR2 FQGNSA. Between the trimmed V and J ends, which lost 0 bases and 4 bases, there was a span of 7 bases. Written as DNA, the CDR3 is TGTGCCAGCAGCTTAGCGTCGGAGAAAAACATTCAGTACTTC. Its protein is CASSLASEKNIQYF.

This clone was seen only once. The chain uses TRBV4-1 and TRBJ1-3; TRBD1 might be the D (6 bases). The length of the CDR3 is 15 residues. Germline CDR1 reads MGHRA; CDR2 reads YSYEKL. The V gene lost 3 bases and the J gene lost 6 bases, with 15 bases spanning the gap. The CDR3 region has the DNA TGCGCCAGCAGCCAGGGGAGACAGGAGGTAAACACCATATATTTT. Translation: CASSQGRQEVNTIYF.

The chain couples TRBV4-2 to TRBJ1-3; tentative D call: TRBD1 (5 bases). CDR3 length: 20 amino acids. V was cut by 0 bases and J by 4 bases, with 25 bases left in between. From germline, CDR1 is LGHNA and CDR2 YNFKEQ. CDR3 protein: CASSQDLFFQQGQSGNTIYF. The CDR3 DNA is TGTGCCAGCAGCCAAGATCTGTTTTTCCAGCAGGGTCAATCAGGAAACACCATATATTTT.

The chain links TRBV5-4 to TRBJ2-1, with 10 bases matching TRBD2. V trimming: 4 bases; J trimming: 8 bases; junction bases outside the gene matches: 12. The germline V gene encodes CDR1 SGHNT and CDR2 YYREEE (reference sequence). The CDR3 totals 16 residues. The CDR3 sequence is CASSIRSGGAVDEQFF. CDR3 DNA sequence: TGTGCCAGCAGCATCAGAAGCGGGGGGGCCGTCGATGAGCAGTTCTTC.

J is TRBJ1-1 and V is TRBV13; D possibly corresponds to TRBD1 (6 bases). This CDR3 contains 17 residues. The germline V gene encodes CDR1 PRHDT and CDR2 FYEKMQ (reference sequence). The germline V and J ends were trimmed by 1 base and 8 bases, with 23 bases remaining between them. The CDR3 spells CASSLVSPLDSQSEAFF. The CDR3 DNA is TGTGCCAGCAGCTTAGTGTCTCCCCTGGACAGCCAGTCCGAAGCTTTCTTT.

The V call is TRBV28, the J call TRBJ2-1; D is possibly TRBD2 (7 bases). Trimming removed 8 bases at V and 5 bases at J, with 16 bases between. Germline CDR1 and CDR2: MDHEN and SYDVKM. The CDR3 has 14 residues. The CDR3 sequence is CASDPRGAHNEQFF. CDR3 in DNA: TGTGCCAGCGACCCTCGGGGGGCCCACAATGAGCAGTTCTTC.

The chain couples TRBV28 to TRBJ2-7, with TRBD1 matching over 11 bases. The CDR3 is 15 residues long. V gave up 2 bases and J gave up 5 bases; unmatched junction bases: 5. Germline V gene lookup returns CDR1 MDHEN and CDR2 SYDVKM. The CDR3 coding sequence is TGTGCCAGCAGTTTACCGGGACAGGGGGTCGACGAGCAGTACTTC. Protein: CASSLPGQGVDEQYF.

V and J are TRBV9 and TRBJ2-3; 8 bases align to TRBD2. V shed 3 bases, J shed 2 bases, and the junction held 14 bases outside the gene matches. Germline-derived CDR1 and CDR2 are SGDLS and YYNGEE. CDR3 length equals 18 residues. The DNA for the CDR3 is TGTGCCAGCAGCGAAATAGCGGGGAGCCACCCTCTCACAGATACGCAGTATTTT. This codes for CASSEIAGSHPLTDTQYF.

CDR3 sequence: CASSVEGDSNQPQHF. The CDR3, as DNA: TGTGCCAGCAGTGTGGAGGGAGATAGCAATCAGCCCCAGCATTTT. The chain couples TRBV2 to TRBJ1-5; D remains ambiguous. The CDR3 spans 15 residues. Per the germline V gene, CDR1 is SNHLY and CDR2 is FYNNEI. Trimming cost V 4 bases and J 0 bases, with 10 bases left between them.

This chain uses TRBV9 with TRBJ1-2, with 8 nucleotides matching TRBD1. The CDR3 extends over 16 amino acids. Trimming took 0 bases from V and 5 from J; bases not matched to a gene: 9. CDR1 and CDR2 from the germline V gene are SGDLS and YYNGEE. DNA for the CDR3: TGTGCCAGCAGCGTAGCCCCAGGGGGCGCGAAATATGGCTACACCTTC. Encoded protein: CASSVAPGGAKYGYTF.

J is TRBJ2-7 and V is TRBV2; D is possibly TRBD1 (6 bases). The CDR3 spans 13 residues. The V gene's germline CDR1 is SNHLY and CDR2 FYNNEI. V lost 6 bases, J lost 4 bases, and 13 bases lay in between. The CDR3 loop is CASSINQGYEQYF. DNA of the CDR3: TGTGCCAGCAGCATTAACCAGGGGTACGAGCAGTACTTC. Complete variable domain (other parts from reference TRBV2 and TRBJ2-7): EPEVTQTPSHQVTQMGQEVILRCVPISNHLYFYWYRQILGQKVEFLVSFYNNEISEKSEIFDDQFSVERPDGSNFTLKIRSTKLEDSAMYFCASSINQGYEQYFGPGTRLTVT.

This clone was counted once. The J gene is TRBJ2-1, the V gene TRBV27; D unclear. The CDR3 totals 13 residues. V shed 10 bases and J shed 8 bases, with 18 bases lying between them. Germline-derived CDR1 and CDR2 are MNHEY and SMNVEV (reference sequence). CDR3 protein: CATRQLGGDEQFF. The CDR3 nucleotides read TGTGCCACCCGCCAATTGGGTGGAGATGAGCAGTTCTTC.

The CDR3 nucleotides are TGTGCCAGCAGCACCAGAAGACAGGGTTTGAATGAAAAACTGTTTTTT. As protein: CASSTRRQGLNEKLFF. The chain links TRBV7-8 to TRBJ1-4; the match to TRBD1 covers 7 bases. The CDR3 runs to 16 residues. The J segment lost 5 bases and the V segment lost 5 bases, leaving 11 bases of the junction unmatched. CDR1 and CDR2 from the germline V gene are SGHVS and FQNEAQ.

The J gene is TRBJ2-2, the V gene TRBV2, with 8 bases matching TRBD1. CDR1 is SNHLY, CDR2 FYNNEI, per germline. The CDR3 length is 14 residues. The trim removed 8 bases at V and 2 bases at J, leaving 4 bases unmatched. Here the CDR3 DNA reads TGTGCCAGCGGCGGGACAGGCAACACCGGGGAGCTGTTTTTT. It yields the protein CASGGTGNTGELFF.

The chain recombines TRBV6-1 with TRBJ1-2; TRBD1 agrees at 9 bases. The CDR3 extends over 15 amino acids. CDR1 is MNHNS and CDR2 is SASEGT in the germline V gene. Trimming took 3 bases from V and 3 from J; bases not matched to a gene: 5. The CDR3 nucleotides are TGTGCCAGCAGTGACAACAGGGGGCTTGACTATGGCTACACCTTC. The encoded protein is CASSDNRGLDYGYTF.

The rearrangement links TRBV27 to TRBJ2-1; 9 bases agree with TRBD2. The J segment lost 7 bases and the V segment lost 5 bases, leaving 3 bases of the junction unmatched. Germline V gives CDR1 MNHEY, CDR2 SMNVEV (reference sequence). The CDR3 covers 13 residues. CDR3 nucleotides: TGTGCCAGCAGTAGGACTAGCGATAATGAGCAGTTCTTC. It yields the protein CASSRTSDNEQFF.